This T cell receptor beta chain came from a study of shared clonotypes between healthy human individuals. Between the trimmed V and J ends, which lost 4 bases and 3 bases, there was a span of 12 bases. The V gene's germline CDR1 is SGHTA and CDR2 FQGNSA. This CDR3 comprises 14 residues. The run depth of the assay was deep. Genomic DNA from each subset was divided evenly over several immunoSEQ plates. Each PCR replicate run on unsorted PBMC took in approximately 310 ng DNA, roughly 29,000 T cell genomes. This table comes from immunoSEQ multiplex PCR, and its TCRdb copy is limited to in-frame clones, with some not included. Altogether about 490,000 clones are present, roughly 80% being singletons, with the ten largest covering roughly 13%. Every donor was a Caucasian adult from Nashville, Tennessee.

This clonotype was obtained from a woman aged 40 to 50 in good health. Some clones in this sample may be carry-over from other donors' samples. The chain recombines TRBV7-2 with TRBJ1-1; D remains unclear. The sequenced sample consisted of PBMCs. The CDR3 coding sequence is TGTGCCAGCAGCTGGACCCCCGGGGACACTGAAGCTTTCTTT. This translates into CASSWTPGDTEAFF.